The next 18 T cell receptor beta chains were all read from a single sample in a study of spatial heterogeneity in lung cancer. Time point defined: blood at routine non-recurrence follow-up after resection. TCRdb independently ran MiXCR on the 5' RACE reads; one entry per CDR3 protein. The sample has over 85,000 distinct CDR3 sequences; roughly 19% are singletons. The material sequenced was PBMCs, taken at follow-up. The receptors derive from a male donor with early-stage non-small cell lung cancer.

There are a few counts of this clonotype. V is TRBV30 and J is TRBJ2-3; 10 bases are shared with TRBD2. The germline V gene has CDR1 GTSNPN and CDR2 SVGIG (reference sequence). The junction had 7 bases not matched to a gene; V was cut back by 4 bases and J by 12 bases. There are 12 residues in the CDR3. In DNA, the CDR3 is TGTGCCTGGAATGCTCTAGCGGGAGTTCAGTATTTT. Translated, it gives CAWNALAGVQYF.

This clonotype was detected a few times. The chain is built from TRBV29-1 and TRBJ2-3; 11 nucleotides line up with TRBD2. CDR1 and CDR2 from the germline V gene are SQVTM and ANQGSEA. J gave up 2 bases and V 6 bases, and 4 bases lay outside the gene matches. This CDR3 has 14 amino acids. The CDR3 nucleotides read TGCAGCGTGGGGGGACTAGCGGCCACAGATACGCAGTATTTT. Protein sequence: CSVGGLAATDTQYF.

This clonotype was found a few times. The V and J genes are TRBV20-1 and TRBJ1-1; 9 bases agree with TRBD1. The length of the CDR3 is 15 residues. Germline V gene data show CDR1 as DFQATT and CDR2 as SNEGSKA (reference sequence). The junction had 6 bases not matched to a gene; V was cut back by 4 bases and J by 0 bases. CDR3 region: CSATVQGALNTEAFF. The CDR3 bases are TGCAGTGCTACAGTACAGGGGGCGTTGAACACTGAAGCTTTCTTT.

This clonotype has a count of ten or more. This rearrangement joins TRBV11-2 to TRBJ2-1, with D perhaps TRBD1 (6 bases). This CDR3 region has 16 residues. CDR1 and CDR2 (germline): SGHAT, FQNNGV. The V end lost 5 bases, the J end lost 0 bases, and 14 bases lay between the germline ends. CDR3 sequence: CASSPQTGSSYNEQFF. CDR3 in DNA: TGTGCCAGCAGCCCACAGACAGGCAGCTCCTACAATGAGCAGTTCTTC.

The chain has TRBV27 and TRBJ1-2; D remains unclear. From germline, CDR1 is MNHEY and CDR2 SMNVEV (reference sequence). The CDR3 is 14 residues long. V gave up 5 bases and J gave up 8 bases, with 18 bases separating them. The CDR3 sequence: CASSGADGLGGYTF. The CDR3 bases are TGTGCCAGCAGTGGAGCGGACGGTCTCGGCGGCTACACCTTC.

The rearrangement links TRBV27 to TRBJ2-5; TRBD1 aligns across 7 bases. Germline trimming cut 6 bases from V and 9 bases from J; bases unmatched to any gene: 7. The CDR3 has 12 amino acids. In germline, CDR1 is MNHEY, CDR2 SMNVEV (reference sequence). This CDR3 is CASSSRGRAQYF. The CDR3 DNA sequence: TGTGCCAGCAGCTCGAGGGGGCGGGCCCAGTACTTC.

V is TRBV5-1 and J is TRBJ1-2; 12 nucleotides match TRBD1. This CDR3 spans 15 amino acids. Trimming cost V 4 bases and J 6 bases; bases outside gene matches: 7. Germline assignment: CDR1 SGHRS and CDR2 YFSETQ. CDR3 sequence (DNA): TGCGCCAGCAGCGGGACAGGGGGCATTAGTGATGGCTACACCTTC. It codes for CASSGTGGISDGYTF.

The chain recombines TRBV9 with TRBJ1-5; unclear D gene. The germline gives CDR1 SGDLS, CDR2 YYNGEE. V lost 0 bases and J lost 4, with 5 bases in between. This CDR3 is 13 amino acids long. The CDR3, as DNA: TGTGCCAGCAGCGTAGGGGAGAATCAGCCCCAGCATTTT. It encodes CASSVGENQPQHF.

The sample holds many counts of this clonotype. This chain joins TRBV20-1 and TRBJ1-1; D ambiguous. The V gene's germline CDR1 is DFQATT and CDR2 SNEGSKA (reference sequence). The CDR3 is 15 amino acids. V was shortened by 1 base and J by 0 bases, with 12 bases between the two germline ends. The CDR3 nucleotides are TGCAGTGCTAGAGTGGGAGGGTCCCTGAACACTGAAGCTTTCTTT. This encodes CSARVGGSLNTEAFF.

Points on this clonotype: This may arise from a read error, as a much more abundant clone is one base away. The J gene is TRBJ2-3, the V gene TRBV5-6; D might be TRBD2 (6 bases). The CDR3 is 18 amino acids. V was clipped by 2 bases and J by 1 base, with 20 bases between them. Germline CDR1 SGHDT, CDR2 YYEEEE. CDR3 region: CASSFRAIHGEGTDTQYF. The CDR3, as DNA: TGTGCCAGCAGCTTCAGGGCCATACATGGGGAGGGCACAGATACGCAGTATTTT.

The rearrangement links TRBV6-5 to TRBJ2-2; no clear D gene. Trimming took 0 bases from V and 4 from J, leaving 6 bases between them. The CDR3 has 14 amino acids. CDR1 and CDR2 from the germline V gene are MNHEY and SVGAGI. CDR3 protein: CASSYSAATGELFF. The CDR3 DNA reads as TGTGCCAGCAGTTACTCGGCAGCCACCGGGGAGCTGTTTTTT.

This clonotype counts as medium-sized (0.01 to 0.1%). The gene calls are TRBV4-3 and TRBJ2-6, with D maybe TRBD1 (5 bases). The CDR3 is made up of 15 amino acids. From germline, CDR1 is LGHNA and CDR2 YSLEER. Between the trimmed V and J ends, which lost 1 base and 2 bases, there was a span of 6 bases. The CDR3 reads CASSQGTTGANVLTF. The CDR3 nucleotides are TGCGCCAGCAGCCAAGGGACAACTGGGGCCAACGTCCTGACTTTC.

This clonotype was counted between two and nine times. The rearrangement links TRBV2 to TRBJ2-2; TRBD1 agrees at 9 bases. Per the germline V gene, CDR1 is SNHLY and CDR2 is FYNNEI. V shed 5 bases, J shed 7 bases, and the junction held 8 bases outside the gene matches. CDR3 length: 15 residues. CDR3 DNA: TGTGCCAGCAGTTTCCTAGGGACAGGGAACGGGGAGCTGTTTTTT. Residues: CASSFLGTGNGELFF.

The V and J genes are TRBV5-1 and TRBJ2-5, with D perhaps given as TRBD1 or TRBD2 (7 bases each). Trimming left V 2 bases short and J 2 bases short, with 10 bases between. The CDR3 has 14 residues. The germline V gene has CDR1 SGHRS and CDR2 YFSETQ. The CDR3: CASSFQGGQETQYF. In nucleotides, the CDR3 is TGCGCCAGCAGCTTTCAGGGGGGGCAAGAGACCCAGTACTTC. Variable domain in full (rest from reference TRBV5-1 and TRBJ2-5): KAGVTQTPRYLIKTRGQQVTLSCSPISGHRSVSWYQQTPGQGLQFLFEYFSETQRNKGNFPGRFSGRQFSNSRSEMNVSTLELGDSALYLCASSFQGGQETQYFGPGTRLLVL.

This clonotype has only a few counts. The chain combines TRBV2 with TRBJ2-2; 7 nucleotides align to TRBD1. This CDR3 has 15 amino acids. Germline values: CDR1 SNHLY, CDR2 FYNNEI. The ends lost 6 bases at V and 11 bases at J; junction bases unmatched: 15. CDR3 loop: CASRVGSTGTRELFF. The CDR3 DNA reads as TGTGCCAGCAGAGTAGGGTCGACAGGGACGAGAGAGCTGTTTTTT.

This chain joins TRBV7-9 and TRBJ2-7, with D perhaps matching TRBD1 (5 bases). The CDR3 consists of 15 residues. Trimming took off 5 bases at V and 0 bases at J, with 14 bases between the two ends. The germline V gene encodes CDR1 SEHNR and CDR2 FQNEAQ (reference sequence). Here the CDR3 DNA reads TGTGCCAGCAGCCCGGACACCGCGAGCTCCTACGAGCAGTACGTC. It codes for CASSPDTASSYEQYV.

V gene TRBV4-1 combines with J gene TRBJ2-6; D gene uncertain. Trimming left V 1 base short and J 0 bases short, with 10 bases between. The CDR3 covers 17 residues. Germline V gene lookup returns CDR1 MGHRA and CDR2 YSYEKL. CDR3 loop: CASSQVPVSSGANVLTF. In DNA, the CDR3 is TGCGCCAGCAGCCAAGTTCCAGTAAGCTCTGGGGCCAACGTCCTGACTTTC.

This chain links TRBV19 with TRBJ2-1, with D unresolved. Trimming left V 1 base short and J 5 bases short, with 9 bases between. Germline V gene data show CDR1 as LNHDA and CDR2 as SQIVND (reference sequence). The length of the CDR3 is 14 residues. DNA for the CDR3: TGTGCCAGTAGTATAGGAACTGGAGACAATGAGCAGTTCTTC. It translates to CASSIGTGDNEQFF. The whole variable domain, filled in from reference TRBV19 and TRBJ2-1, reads DGGITQSPKYLFRKEGQNVTLSCEQNLNHDAMYWYRQDPGQGLRLIYYSQIVNDFQKGDIAEGYSVSREKKESFPLTVTSAQKNPTAFYLCASSIGTGDNEQFFGPGTRLTVL.